The 14 T cell receptor beta chains below all came from one sample that was sequenced in a study of technical replicates of blood from a few donors. TCRdb's copy holds only in-frame clones and misses some; the assay was immunoSEQ multiplex PCR. The data show tens of thousands of clones, 95% to 98% seen once. Sequenced: T cells isolated from PBMCs. These receptors were obtained from a human donor in good health.

The CDR3 bases are TGTGCCAGCAGTTTATCCGGACTAGCGGGTTGGAACTACGAGCAGTACTTC. Amino acids: CASSLSGLAGWNYEQYF. The chain couples TRBV27 to TRBJ2-7, with 11 nucleotides matching TRBD2. The CDR3 length is 17 residues. J lost 3 bases, V lost 0 bases, and 7 bases had no gene match. Looked up from germline, CDR1 is MNHEY and CDR2 is SMNVEV (reference sequence).

CDR3 sequence: CASDDRGTNEKLFF. The CDR3 DNA reads TGTGCCAGTGACGACAGGGGCACTAATGAAAAACTGTTTTTT. This rearrangement joins TRBV19 to TRBJ1-4; 8 bases are shared with TRBD1. V lost 8 bases and J lost 2; bases outside the gene matches: 4. CDR3 length: 14 residues. Germline V CDR1 and CDR2: LNHDA, SQIVND (reference sequence).

This chain uses TRBV19 with TRBJ2-7; D might be TRBD2 (7 bases). V lost 2 bases and J 5 bases, leaving 10 bases between the germline ends. The CDR3 runs to 13 residues. Germline lookup yields CDR1 LNHDA and CDR2 SQIVND (reference sequence). The chain's CDR3 is CASSIRGADEQYF. The CDR3 bases are TGTGCCAGTAGTATACGGGGGGCCGACGAGCAGTACTTC.

This rearrangement joins TRBV7-6 to TRBJ2-7; 8 bases line up with TRBD1. Germline CDR1 reads SGHVS; CDR2 reads FNYEAQ. With 4 bases clipped from V and 6 bases from J, the junction kept 8 bases outside the gene matches. The CDR3 spans 14 residues. As DNA, the CDR3 is TGTGCCAGCAGCTCCGACAGGGGTGCGTCCGAGCAGTACTTC. Its translation: CASSSDRGASEQYF.

The V and J genes are TRBV20-1 and TRBJ2-1; unclear D gene. Trimming stripped 3 bases from V and 9 bases from J, with 9 bases between. There are 11 residues in the CDR3. Germline values: CDR1 DFQATT, CDR2 SNEGSKA (reference sequence). The CDR3 loop is CSARGYGEQFF. CDR3 coding DNA: TGCAGTGCTAGGGGCTATGGTGAGCAGTTCTTC.

Only one count was recorded for this clone. The rearrangement joins TRBV30 to TRBJ2-2; 11 bases line up with TRBD2. With V trimmed by 5 bases and J by 7 bases, 12 bases remained unmatched. Germline lookup yields CDR1 GTSNPN and CDR2 SVGIG (reference sequence). The CDR3 sequence is 16 residues long. The CDR3 DNA reads as TGTGCCTGGGGGTCTACCAGACTAGCGGGGTTCGGGGAGCTGTTTTTT. This encodes CAWGSTRLAGFGELFF.

The chain combines TRBV11-3 with TRBJ2-7; TRBD2 matches at 8 bases. CDR1 is SGHNT and CDR2 is YENEEA in the germline V gene. J gave up 2 bases and V 3 bases, and 12 bases lay outside the gene matches. The CDR3 spans 17 residues. Written as DNA, the CDR3 is TGTGCCAGCAGCTTGACGATAGGGCTAGCGGGTCCCTACGAGCAGTACTTC. Translation gives CASSLTIGLAGPYEQYF.

The V and J genes are TRBV7-2 and TRBJ1-1; D remains unclear. The V end was cut by 7 bases, the J end by 0 bases, with 15 bases between. This CDR3 spans 15 amino acids. Looked up from germline, CDR1 is SGHTA and CDR2 is FQGNSA. CDR3 residues: CASIRGGSMNTEAFF. DNA of the CDR3: TGTGCCAGCATTCGCGGAGGGTCAATGAACACTGAAGCTTTCTTT.

This clone was counted once. The rearrangement links TRBV10-1 to TRBJ2-3, with 7 nucleotides matching TRBD2. The V gene end was trimmed by 8 bases and the J gene end by 3 bases; junction bases not matched to a gene: 5. CDR1 WNHNN and CDR2 SYGVQD come from the germline V gene (reference sequence). The CDR3 loop spans 13 amino acids. CDR3 region: CASRGAGTDTQYF. In DNA, the CDR3 is TGCGCCAGCCGGGGAGCGGGAACAGATACGCAGTATTTT.

V gene TRBV6-1 combines with J gene TRBJ2-7, with 8 bases identical to TRBD1. Trimming removed 8 bases from V and 3 bases from J; junction bases left unmatched: 6. CDR3 length: 13 residues. Per germline, CDR1 MNHNS and CDR2 SASEGT. CDR3 coding DNA: TGTGCCAGCGGTGGACAGGGTTACTACGAGCAGTACTTC. Translating gives CASGGQGYYEQYF.

The J gene is TRBJ2-2, the V gene TRBV28; TRBD2 agrees at 10 bases. Trimming took 10 bases from V and 1 from J; bases not matched to a gene: 6. The CDR3 loop spans 15 amino acids. Germline CDR1 is MDHEN and CDR2 is SYDVKM. The CDR3 protein is CATVLAGLNTGELFF. The CDR3 DNA reads as TGTGCCACGGTACTAGCGGGATTGAACACCGGGGAGCTGTTTTTT.

The chain recombines TRBV6-5 with TRBJ2-7; 8 nucleotides match TRBD2. The CDR3 runs to 15 residues. CDR1 MNHEY and CDR2 SVGAGI come from the germline V gene. With 5 bases clipped from V and 0 bases from J, the junction kept 6 bases outside the gene matches. The CDR3 region has the DNA TGTGCCAGCAGTCCGACCGGGACTAGCTCCTACGAGCAGTACTTC. The encoded protein is CASSPTGTSSYEQYF.

The V gene is TRBV30, the J gene TRBJ1-1, with 7 bases aligning to TRBD1. The germline CDR1 and CDR2 sequences are GTSNPN and SVGIG (reference sequence). The V segment lost 2 bases and the J segment 0 bases; nucleotides outside the gene matches: 9. CDR3 length: 16 residues. In nucleotides, the CDR3 is TGTGCCTGGAGTTCTCGGACAGGCGCCTTGAACACTGAAGCTTTCTTT. Encoded protein: CAWSSRTGALNTEAFF. The entire variable domain, with the rest obtained from reference TRBV30 and TRBJ1-1, is as follows: SQTIHQWPATLVQPVGSPLSLECTVEGTSNPNLYWYRQAAGRGLQLLFYSVGIGQISSEVPQNLSASRPQDRQFILSSKKLLLSDSGFYLCAWSSRTGALNTEAFFGQGTRLTVV.

The chain links TRBV6-1 to TRBJ2-1; 8 bases are shared with TRBD2. The CDR3 is 15 amino acids. From germline, CDR1 is MNHNS and CDR2 SASEGT. Trimming cost V 4 bases and J 4 bases; bases outside gene matches: 6. The CDR3 sequence is CASSGGTREYNEQFF. CDR3 DNA: TGTGCCAGCAGTGGAGGGACTAGAGAGTACAATGAGCAGTTCTTC.